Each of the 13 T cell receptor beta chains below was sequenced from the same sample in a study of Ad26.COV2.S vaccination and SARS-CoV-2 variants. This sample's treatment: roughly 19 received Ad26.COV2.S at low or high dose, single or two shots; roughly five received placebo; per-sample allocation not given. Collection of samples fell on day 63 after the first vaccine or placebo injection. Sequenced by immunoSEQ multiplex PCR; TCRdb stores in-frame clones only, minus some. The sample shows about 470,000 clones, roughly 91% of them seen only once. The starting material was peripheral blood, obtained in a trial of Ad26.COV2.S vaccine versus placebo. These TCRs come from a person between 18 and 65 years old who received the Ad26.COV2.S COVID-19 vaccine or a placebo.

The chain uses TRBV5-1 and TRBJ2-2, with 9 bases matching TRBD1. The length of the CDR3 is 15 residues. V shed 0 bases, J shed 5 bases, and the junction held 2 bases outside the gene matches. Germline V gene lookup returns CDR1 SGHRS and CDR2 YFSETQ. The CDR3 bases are TGCGCCAGCAGCTTGGGGACAGGGGAAACCGGGGAGCTGTTTTTT. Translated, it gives CASSLGTGETGELFF.

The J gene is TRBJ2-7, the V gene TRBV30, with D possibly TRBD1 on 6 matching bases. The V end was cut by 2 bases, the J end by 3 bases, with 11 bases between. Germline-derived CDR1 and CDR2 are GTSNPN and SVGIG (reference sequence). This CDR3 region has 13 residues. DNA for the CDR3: TGTGCCTGGAGTCGAGGACAGTACTACGAGCAGTACTTC. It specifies CAWSRGQYYEQYF.

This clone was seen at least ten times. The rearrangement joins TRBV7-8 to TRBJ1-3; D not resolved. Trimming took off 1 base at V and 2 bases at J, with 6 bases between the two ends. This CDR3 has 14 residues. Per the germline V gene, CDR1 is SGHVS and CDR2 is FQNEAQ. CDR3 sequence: CASSLDRTGNTIYF. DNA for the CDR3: TGTGCCAGCAGCTTAGATCGAACTGGAAACACCATATATTTT.

The DNA for the CDR3 is TGTGCCAGCAGCCTATCTGGAAACACCATATATTTT. Amino acids: CASSLSGNTIYF. This sequence joins TRBV6-6 and TRBJ1-3, with D hard to call. Germline V gene data show CDR1 as MNHNY and CDR2 as SVGAGI (reference sequence). Trimming took 6 bases from V and 1 from J, leaving 4 bases between them. The CDR3 length is 12 residues.

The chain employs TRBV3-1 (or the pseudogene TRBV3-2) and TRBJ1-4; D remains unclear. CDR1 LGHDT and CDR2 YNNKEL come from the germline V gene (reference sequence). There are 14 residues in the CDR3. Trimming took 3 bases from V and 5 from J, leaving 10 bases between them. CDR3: CASSHGRPNEKLFF. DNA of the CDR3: TGTGCCAGCAGCCATGGCAGGCCAAATGAAAAACTGTTTTTT.

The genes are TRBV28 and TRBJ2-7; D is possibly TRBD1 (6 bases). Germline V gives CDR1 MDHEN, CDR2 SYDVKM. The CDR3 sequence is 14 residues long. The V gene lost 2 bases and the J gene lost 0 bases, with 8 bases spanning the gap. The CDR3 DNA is TGTGCCAGCAGTTTAGGGACAACCTCCTACGAGCAGTACTTC. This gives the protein CASSLGTTSYEQYF.

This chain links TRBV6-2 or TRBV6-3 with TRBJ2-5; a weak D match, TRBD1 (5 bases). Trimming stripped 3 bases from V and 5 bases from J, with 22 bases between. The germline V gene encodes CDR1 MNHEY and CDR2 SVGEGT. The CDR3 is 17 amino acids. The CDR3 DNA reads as TGTGCCAGCAGTTATAGGGGTAGCTCGGGCCCAGGGGAGACCCAGTACTTC. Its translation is CASSYRGSSGPGETQYF.

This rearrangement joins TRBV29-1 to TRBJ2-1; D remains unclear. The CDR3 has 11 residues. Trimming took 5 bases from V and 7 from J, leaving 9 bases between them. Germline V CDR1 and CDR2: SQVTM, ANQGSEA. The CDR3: CSVTIFNEQFF. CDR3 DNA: TGCAGCGTTACTATCTTTAATGAGCAGTTCTTC.

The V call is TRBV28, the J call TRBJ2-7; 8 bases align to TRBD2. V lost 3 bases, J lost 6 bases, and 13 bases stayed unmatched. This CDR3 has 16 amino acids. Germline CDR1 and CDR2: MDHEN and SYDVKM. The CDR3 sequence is CASSFGVVAGSGEQYF. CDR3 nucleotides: TGTGCCAGCAGTTTCGGGGTGGTAGCGGGATCAGGCGAGCAGTACTTC.

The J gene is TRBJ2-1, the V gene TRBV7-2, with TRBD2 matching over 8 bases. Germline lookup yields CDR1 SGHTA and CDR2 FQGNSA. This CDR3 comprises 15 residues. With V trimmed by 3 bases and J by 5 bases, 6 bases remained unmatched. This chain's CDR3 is CASSFRLAPNNEQFF. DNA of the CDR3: TGTGCCAGCAGCTTCCGACTAGCGCCCAACAATGAGCAGTTCTTC.

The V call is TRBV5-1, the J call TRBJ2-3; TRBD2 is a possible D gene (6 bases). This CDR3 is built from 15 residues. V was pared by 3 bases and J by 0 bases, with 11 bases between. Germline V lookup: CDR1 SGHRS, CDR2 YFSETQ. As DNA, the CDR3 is TGCGCCAGCAGCTCGGGGACTTCTAGCACAGATACGCAGTATTTT. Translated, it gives CASSSGTSSTDTQYF.

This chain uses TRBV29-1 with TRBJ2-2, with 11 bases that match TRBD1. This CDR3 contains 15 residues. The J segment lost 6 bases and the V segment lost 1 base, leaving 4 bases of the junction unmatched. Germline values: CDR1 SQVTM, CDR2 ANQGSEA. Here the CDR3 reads CSVEARTGGPGELFF. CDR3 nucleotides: TGCAGCGTTGAAGCCCGGACAGGGGGCCCCGGGGAGCTGTTTTTT.

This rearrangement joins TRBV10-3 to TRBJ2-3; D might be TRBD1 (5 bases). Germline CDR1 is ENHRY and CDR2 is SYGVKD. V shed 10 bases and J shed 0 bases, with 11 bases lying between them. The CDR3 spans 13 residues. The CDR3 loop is CATASGSTDTQYF. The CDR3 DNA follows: TGTGCCACCGCTTCAGGGAGCACAGATACGCAGTATTTT.